A selection of T cell receptor beta chains follows, all from one sample in a study of cytomegalovirus exposure and HLA in healthy donors. TCRdb keeps only in-frame clones here, not all; method: immunoSEQ multiplex PCR. The table shows about 110,000 clones, with around 80% occurring only once. The specimen was PBMCs. Receptors originate from a young man in good health and CMV-seropositive. Each CDR3 is given with its conserved first and last residue. A D gene is named only where the DNA matches it firmly. For some rows the clone size is stated as once, few or many, or as a class when expanded; others skip it.

j_gene,v_gene,d_gene,abundance,CDR3nt,CDR3aa
TRBJ1-2,TRBV28,-,-,TGTGCCAGCAGCTCCCTAGCTAACTATGGCTACACCTTC,CASSSLANYGYTF
TRBJ2-1,TRBV28,-,-,TGTGCCAGCATCGAGGGCACAAGCTCCTACAATGAGCAGTTCTTC,CASIEGTSSYNEQFF
TRBJ2-3,TRBV7-2,-,few,TGTGCCAGCAGCTTCGTGGGGGCGGGTTTAGATACGCAGTATTTT,CASSFVGAGLDTQYF
TRBJ2-7,TRBV7-9,TRBD1,-,TGTGCCAGCAGCTTAGCTCCGGGGACAGGCTCCTACGAGCAGTACTTC,CASSLAPGTGSYEQYF
TRBJ2-7,TRBV5-6,TRBD2,-,TGTGCCAGCAGCTTGGGACTAGCGGGGGAACTCTACGAGCAGTACTTC,CASSLGLAGELYEQYF
TRBJ1-2,TRBV28,TRBD1,-,TGTGCCAGCAGGACAGGGAACTATGGCTACACCTTC,CASRTGNYGYTF
TRBJ2-5,TRBV7-9,-,-,TGTGCCAGCAGTTTAGGGACAAAAGAGACCCAGTACTTC,CASSLGTKETQYF
TRBJ1-5,TRBV19,TRBD1,-,TGTGCCAGTAAGGGGACAGGGGAACTCTTCAATCAGCCCCAGCATTTT,CASKGTGELFNQPQHF
TRBJ1-6,TRBV2,-,-,TGTGCCAGCAAACAGAACAATTCACCCCTCCACTTT,CASKQNNSPLHF
TRBJ2-5,TRBV27,-,-,TGTGCCAGCAGTTTCCAACGCGGTGAGCAAGAGACCCAGTACTTC,CASSFQRGEQETQYF
TRBJ2-7,TRBV4-3,TRBD1,-,TGCGCCAGCAGCCAAAACAGGGGAACGACCTACGAGCAGTACTTC,CASSQNRGTTYEQYF
TRBJ2-5,TRBV5-1,TRBD2,once,TGCGCCAGCAGCCGATCACTAGCGGATCAAGAGACCCAGTACTTC,CASSRSLADQETQYF
TRBJ2-7,TRBV5-1,TRBD1,once,TGCGCCAGCAGCTTAACAGGGACAGTCGAGCAGTACTTC,CASSLTGTVEQYF
TRBJ2-7,TRBV9,TRBD2,-,TGTGCCAGCAGCCCTACCGGGGGGACTTCCTACGAGCAGTACTTC,CASSPTGGTSYEQYF
TRBJ2-3,TRBV7-2,-,-,TGTGCCAGCAGCTTCGGGGGGCCTCGGACAGATACGCAGTATTTT,CASSFGGPRTDTQYF